These 6 T cell receptor beta chains share one sample of origin, sequenced in a study of blood T cell repertoires in COVID-19. Clones were read by immunoSEQ multiplex PCR, and TCRdb kept only the in-frame ones, dropping some. The table includes around 28,000 clones, approximately 85% detected once. The sequenced sample consisted of peripheral blood. The receptor set was obtained from a woman older than 75 with COVID-19, enrolled during active disease.

A single count supports this clone. The V and J genes are TRBV28 and TRBJ2-5; D is uncertain. The CDR3 runs 11 residues. Trimming removed 5 bases from V and 5 bases from J, with 6 bases in between. Germline V gene sequence: CDR1 MDHEN, CDR2 SYDVKM. The CDR3 region has the DNA TGTGCCAGCAGTCTACGGGAGACCCAGTACTTC. Amino acids: CASSLRETQYF. Combining the CDR3 with reference TRBV28 and TRBJ2-5 gives the whole variable domain DVKVTQSSRYLVKRTGEKVFLECVQDMDHENMFWYRQDPGLGLRLIYFSYDVKMKEKGDIPEGYSVSREKKERFSLILESASTNQTSMYLCASSLRETQYFGPGTRLLVL.

CDR3 bases: TGTGCCAGCAGCCCCCAGCGGGGGGCCCTATACAATGAGCAGTTCTTC. Translated, it gives CASSPQRGALYNEQFF. V gene TRBV4-2 combines with J gene TRBJ2-1, with 9 positions matching TRBD2. V shed 4 bases, J shed 4 bases, and the junction held 8 bases outside the gene matches. Germline values: CDR1 LGHNA, CDR2 YNFKEQ. There are 16 residues in the CDR3.

This rearrangement joins TRBV3-1 (or the pseudogene TRBV3-2) to TRBJ2-3; the match to TRBD2 covers 9 bases. This CDR3 region has 15 residues. Trimming cost V 4 bases and J 2 bases; bases outside gene matches: 4. Germline CDR1 reads LGHDT; CDR2 reads YNNKEL (reference sequence). This CDR3 reads CASSLAGATTDTQYF. The CDR3 DNA follows: TGTGCCAGCAGCCTAGCGGGGGCCACCACAGATACGCAGTATTTT.

This clone occurred once. The V gene is TRBV7-8, the J gene TRBJ1-5; TRBD1 matches at 7 bases. The CDR3 totals 16 residues. Germline V gene data show CDR1 as SGHVS and CDR2 as FQNEAQ. V lost 8 bases, J lost 1 base, and 11 bases stayed unmatched. The CDR3 coding sequence is TGTGCCAGCGCCAAGATATCGACAGGGAGCAATCAGCCCCAGCATTTT. This sequence encodes CASAKISTGSNQPQHF.

In its sample, this clone was seen a few times. The rearrangement uses TRBV12-5 and TRBJ2-1, with TRBD1 as a possible D gene (5 bases). Trimming shortened V by 7 bases and J by 0 bases, and 16 bases separated the two germline ends. The germline V gene has CDR1 LGHNT and CDR2 FRNRAP. CDR3 length: 16 residues. For the CDR3, the DNA is TGTGCTAGTGCCCCAAGGGGTCCGATCTCCTACAATGAGCAGTTCTTC. Translated, it gives CASAPRGPISYNEQFF.

The chain is built from TRBV30 and TRBJ2-5, with D uncertain. Trimming took off 1 base at V and 5 bases at J, with 11 bases between the two ends. CDR3 length: 13 residues. From germline, CDR1 is GTSNPN and CDR2 SVGIG (reference sequence). The CDR3 here is CAWSGGLVETQYF. The CDR3, as DNA: TGTGCCTGGAGTGGAGGTCTAGTGGAGACCCAGTACTTC.